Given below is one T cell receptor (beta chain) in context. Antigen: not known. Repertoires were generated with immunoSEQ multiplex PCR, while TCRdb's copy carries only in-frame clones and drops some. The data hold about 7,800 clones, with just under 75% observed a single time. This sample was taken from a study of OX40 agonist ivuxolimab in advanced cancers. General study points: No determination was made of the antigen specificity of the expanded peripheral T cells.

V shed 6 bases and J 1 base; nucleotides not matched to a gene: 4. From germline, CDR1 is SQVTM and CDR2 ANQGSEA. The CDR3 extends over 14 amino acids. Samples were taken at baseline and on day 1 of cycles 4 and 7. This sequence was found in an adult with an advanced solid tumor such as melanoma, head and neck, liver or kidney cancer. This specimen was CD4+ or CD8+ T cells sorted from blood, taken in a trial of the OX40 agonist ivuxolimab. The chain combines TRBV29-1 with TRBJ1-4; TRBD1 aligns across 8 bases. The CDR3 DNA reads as TGCAGCGTCATAACAGGGGGAACTAATGAAAAACTGTTTTTT. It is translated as CSVITGGTNEKLFF.